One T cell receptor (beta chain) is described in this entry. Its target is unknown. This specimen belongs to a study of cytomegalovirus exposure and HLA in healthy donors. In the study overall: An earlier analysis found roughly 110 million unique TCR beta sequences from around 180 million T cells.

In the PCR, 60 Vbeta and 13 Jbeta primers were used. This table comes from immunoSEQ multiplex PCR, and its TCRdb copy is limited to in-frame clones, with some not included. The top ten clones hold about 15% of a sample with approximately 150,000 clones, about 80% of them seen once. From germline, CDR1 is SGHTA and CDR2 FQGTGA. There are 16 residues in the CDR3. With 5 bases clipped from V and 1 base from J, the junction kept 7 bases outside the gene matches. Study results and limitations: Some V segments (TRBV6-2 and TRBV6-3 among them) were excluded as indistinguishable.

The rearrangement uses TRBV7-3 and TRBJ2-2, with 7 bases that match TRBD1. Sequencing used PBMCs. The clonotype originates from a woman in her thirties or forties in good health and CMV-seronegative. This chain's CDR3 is CASSARDSRNTGELFF. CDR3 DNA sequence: TGTGCCAGCAGCGCAAGGGACAGTCGGAACACCGGGGAGCTGTTTTTT. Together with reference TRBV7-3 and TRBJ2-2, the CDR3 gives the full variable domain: GAGVSQTPSNKVTEKGKYVELRCDPISGHTALYWYRQSLGQGPEFLIYFQGTGAADDSGLPNDRFFAVRPEGSVSTLKIQRTERGDSAVYLCASSARDSRNTGELFFGEGSRLTVL.